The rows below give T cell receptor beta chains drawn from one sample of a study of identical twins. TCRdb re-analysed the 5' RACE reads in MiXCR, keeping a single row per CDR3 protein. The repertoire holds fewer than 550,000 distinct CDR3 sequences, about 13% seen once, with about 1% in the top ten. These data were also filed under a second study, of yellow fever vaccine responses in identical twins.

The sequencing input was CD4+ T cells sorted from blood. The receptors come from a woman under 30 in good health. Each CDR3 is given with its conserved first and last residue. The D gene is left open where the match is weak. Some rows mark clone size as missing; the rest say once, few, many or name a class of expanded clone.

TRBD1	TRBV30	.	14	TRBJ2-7	CAWSQTGETYEQYF	TGTGCCTGGAGCCAGACAGGGGAGACCTACGAGCAGTACTTC
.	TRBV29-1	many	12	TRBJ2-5	CSVIGTSETQYF	TGCAGCGTTATTGGTACTTCTGAGACCCAGTACTTC
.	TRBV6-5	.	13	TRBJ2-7	CASSYSAPYEQYF	TGTGCCAGCAGTTACAGTGCTCCCTACGAGCAGTACTTC
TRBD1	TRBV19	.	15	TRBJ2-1	CATRTGGLLRNEQFF	TGTGCCACCAGGACAGGGGGTCTATTGAGGAATGAGCAGTTCTTC
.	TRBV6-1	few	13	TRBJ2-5	CASSEALGVTQYF	TGTGCCAGCAGTGAAGCGCTGGGTGTGACCCAGTACTTC
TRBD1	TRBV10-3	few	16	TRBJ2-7	CAISEGTGGASYEQYF	TGTGCCATCAGTGAGGGAACAGGGGGCGCGAGCTACGAGCAGTACTTC
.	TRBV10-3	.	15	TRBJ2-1	CAISGRDRQSSEQFF	TGTGCCATCAGTGGGAGGGACCGTCAATCGAGCGAGCAGTTCTTC
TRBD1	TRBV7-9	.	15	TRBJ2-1	CASRGWDRGSGEQFF	TGTGCCAGCAGGGGGTGGGACAGGGGATCGGGCGAGCAGTTCTTC
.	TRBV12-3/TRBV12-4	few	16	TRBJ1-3	CASSLGGANSGNTIYF	TGTGCCAGCAGTTTGGGGGGGGCCAACTCTGGAAACACCATATATTTT
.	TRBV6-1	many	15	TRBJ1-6	CASSKGQHYNSPLHF	TGTGCCAGCAGCAAAGGACAGCATTATAATTCACCCCTCCACTTT
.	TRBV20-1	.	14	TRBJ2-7	CSARPGPNAYEQYF	TGCAGTGCTAGACCCGGGCCGAACGCCTACGAGCAGTACTTC
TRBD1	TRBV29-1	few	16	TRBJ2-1	CSSAGVRDRDYNEQFF	TGCAGCTCGGCCGGAGTCCGGGACAGGGACTACAATGAGCAGTTCTTC
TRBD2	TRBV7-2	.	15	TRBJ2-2	CASYSGGAFTGELFF	TGTGCCAGCTATAGCGGGGGGGCCTTCACCGGGGAGCTGTTTTTT
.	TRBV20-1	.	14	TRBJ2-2	CSARADVGTGELFF	TGCAGTGCTAGGGCCGACGTTGGCACCGGGGAGCTGTTTTTT
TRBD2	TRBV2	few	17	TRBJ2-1	CASRALAGVPSYNEQFF	TGTGCCAGCCGCGCACTAGCGGGAGTCCCCTCCTACAATGAGCAGTTCTTC
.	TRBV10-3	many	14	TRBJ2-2	CAISDRGDTGELFF	TGTGCCATCAGTGACAGGGGCGACACCGGGGAGCTGTTTTTT
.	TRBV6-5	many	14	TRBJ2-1	CASSYSRISVGQFF	TGTGCCAGCAGTTACTCGCGTATCAGCGTTGGGCAGTTCTTC
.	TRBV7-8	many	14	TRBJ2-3	CASSLGETTDTQYF	TGTGCCAGCAGCTTAGGAGAAACCACAGATACGCAGTATTTT
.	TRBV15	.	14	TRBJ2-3	CATSREVQKDTQYF	TGTGCCACCAGCAGAGAGGTTCAGAAAGATACGCAGTATTTT
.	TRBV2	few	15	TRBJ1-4	CASSEEGGGFEKLFF	TGTGCCAGCAGTGAAGAAGGGGGAGGGTTCGAAAAACTGTTTTTT
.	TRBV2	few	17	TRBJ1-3	CASSEFVTGTSGNTIYF	TGTGCCAGCAGTGAGTTTGTAACAGGAACCTCTGGAAACACCATATATTTT
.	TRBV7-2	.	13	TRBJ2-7	CASSLESAYEQYF	TGTGCCAGCAGCTTAGAATCTGCATACGAGCAGTACTTC
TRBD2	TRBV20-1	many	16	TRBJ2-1	CSALPSGRTVANEQFF	TGCAGTGCTCTGCCTAGCGGGAGAACGGTCGCGAATGAGCAGTTCTTC
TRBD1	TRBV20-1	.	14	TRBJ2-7	CSASSRTGLYEQYF	TGCAGTGCTAGCTCCAGGACAGGGCTTTACGAGCAGTACTTC
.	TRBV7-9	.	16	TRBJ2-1	CASSPRGLPHPGEQFF	TGTGCCAGCAGCCCCAGGGGACTGCCTCACCCAGGGGAGCAGTTCTTC
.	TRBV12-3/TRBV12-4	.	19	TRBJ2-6	CASSLELGGRFSGANVLTF	TGTGCCAGCAGTTTAGAGCTGGGGGGCCGATTCTCTGGGGCCAACGTCCTGACTTTC
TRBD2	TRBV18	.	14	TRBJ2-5	CASSPGTNQETQYF	TGTGCCAGCTCACCAGGGACTAACCAAGAGACCCAGTACTTC
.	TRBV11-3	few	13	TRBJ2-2	CASSLRQTGELFF	TGTGCCAGCAGCTTAAGACAGACCGGGGAGCTGTTTTTT
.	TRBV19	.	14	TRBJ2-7	CASSIQVLAYEQYF	TGTGCCAGTAGTATACAGGTGCTGGCCTACGAGCAGTACTTC
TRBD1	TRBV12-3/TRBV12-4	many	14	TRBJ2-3	CASSFDRGPDTQYF	TGTGCCAGCAGTTTCGACAGGGGTCCAGATACGCAGTATTTT
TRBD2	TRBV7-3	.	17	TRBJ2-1	CASSLRASGGHYNEQFF	TGTGCCAGCAGCTTAAGGGCTAGCGGGGGCCACTACAATGAGCAGTTCTTC
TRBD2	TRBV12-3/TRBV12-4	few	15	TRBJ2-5	CASRARLAGDETQYF	TGTGCCAGCAGGGCCAGACTAGCGGGGGACGAGACCCAGTACTTC
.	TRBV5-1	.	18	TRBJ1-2	CASSLRLSTAKGGYGYTF	TGCGCCAGCAGCTTGAGGTTAAGTACAGCTAAAGGGGGCTATGGCTACACCTTC
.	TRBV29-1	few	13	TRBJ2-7	CSRGPASHCEQYF	TGCAGCCGGGGGCCGGCTAGCCACTGCGAGCAGTACTTC
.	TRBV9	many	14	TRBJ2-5	CASSVARTEETQYF	TGTGCCAGCAGCGTAGCACGGACGGAAGAGACCCAGTACTTC
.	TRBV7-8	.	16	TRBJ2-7	CASSLVVAASSYEQYF	TGTGCCAGCAGCTTAGTGGTAGCGGCCAGCTCCTACGAGCAGTACTTC
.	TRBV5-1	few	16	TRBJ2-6	CASSPRSVSGANVLTF	TGCGCCAGCAGCCCGAGATCCGTCTCTGGGGCCAACGTCCTGACTTTC
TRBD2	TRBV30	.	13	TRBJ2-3	CARLAGGPNTQYF	TGTGCCCGGTTAGCGGGAGGGCCTAATACGCAGTATTTT
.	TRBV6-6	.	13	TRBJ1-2	CASSYSGEKGYTF	TGTGCCAGCAGTTACTCGGGGGAGAAGGGCTACACCTTC
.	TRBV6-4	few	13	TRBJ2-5	CASSDGSRGTQYF	TGTGCCAGCAGTGACGGCTCGAGGGGGACCCAGTACTTC
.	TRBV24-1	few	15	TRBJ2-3	CATSDGGTLADTQYF	TGTGCCACCAGTGATGGGGGGACACTCGCAGATACGCAGTATTTT
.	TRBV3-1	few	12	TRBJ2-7	CASSQDERRRIF	TGTGCCAGCAGCCAAGATGAACGCAGACGTATCTTC
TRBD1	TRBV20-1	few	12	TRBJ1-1	CSAIQGGTEAFF	TGCAGTGCCATCCAGGGGGGTACTGAAGCTTTCTTT
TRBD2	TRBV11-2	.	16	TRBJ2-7	CASSSYSTSGSYEQYF	TGTGCCAGCAGCTCTTACTCGACTAGCGGGAGCTACGAGCAGTACTTC
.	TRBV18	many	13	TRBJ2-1	CASSLRLYNEQFF	TGTGCCAGCTCACTGAGGCTTTACAATGAGCAGTTCTTC
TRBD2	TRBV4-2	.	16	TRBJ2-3	CASSPTSGGSADTQYF	TGTGCCAGCAGCCCTACTAGCGGGGGGTCGGCAGATACGCAGTATTTT
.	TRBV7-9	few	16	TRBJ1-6	CASSWIRGGKDSPLHF	TGTGCCAGCAGCTGGATTAGGGGTGGGAAGGATTCACCCCTCCACTTT
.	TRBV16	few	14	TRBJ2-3	CASSQWDNTDTQYF	TGTGCCAGCAGCCAATGGGACAACACAGATACGCAGTATTTT
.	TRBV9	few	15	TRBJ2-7	CASSVEVVREMKQYF	TGTGCCAGCAGCGTAGAAGTAGTGCGGGAAATGAAGCAGTACTTC
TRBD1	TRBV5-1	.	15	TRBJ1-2	CASSAGQGAAYGYTF	TGCGCCAGCAGCGCGGGACAGGGGGCTGCCTATGGCTACACCTTC
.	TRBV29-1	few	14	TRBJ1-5	CSVAWQGANQPQHF	TGCAGCGTTGCCTGGCAGGGCGCCAATCAGCCCCAGCATTTT
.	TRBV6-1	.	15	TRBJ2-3	CASSRHFPPTDTQYF	TGTGCCAGCAGCCGACACTTCCCTCCCACAGATACGCAGTATTTT
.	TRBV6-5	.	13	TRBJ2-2	CASSYRGSGELFF	TGTGCCAGCAGTTACAGGGGGTCCGGGGAGCTGTTTTTT
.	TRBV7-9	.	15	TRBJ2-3	CASSRWTASTDTQYF	TGTGCCAGCAGCCGTTGGACGGCTAGCACAGATACGCAGTATTTT